This T cell receptor (beta chain) was sequenced during a study of T-cell memory formation after mild COVID-19. Across the whole study: TCR clusters were mostly donor specific.

TCRdb redid the calling of the 5' RACE reads with MiXCR, one entry per CDR3 protein. The profile shows almost 550,000 distinct CDR3 sequences, 20% of them singletons. Germline lookup yields CDR1 ENHRY and CDR2 SYGVKD. V lost 3 bases and J lost 3, with 18 bases in between. The CDR3 length is 16 residues. V usage is TRBV10-3 and J usage is TRBJ2-7; D is unclear. The source of this sequence is an adult woman who had mild COVID-19 (a few samples of this study predate the infection). Cell type and time point are not known. Input material: PBMCs or a T cell subset sorted from them (not recorded which). CDR3 protein: CAISETGPDGFYEQYF. The CDR3 DNA reads TGTGCCATCAGTGAAACCGGACCGGACGGGTTCTACGAGCAGTACTTC.